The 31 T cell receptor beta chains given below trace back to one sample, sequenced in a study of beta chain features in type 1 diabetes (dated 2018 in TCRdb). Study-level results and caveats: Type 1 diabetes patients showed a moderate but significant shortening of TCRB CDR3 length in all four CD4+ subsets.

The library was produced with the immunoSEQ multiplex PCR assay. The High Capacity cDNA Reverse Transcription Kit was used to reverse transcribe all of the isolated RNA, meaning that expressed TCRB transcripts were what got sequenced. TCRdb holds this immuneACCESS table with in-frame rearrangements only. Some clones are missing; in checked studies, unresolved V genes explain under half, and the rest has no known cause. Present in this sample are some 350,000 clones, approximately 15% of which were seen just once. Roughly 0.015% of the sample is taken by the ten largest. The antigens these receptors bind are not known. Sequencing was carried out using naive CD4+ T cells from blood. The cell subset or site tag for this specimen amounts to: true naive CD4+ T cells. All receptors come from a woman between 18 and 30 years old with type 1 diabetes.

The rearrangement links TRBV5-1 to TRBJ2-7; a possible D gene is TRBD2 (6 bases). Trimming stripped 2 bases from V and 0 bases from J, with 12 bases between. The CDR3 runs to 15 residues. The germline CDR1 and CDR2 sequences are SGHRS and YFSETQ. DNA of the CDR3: TGCGCCAGCAGCTTCACCGGGGGTTTCTCCTACGAGCAGTACTTC. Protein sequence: CASSFTGGFSYEQYF.

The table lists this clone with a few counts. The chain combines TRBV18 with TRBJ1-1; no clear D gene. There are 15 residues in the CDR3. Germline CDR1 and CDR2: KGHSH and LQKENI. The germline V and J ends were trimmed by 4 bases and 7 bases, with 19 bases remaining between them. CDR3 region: CASSLYAGGTDEAFF. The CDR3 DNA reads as TGTGCCAGCTCACTCTATGCGGGAGGCACAGATGAAGCTTTCTTT.

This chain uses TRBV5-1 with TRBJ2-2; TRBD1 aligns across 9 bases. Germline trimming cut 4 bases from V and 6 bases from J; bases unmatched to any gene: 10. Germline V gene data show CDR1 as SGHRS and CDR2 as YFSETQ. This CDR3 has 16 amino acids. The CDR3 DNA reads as TGCGCCAGCAGCGCCCTGGACAGGGGTGGCCCCGGGGAGCTGTTTTTT. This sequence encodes CASSALDRGGPGELFF.

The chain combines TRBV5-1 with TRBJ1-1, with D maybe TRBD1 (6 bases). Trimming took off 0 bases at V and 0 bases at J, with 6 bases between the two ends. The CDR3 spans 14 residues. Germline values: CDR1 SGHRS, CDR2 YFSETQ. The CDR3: CASSLDRVNTEAFF. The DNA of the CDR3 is TGCGCCAGCAGCTTGGACAGGGTGAACACTGAAGCTTTCTTT.

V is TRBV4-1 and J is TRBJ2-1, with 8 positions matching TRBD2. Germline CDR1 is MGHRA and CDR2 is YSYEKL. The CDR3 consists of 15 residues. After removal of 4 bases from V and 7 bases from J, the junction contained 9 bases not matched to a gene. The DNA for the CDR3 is TGCGCCAGCAGCCTTCAGCGGGAGTCGTCGAATGAGCAGTTCTTC. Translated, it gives CASSLQRESSNEQFF.

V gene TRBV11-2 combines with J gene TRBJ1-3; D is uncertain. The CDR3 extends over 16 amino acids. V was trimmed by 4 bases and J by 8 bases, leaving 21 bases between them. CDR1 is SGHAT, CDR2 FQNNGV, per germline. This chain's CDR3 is CASSSIGAAVEDTIYF. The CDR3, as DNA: TGTGCCAGCAGCTCGATAGGTGCGGCTGTAGAGGACACCATATATTTT.

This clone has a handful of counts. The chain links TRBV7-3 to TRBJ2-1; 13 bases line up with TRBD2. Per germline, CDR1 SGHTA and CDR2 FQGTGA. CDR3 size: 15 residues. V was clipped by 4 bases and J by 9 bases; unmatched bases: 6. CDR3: CASSSGLAGAGEQFF. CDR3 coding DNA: TGTGCCAGCAGCTCAGGACTAGCGGGAGCGGGTGAGCAGTTCTTC. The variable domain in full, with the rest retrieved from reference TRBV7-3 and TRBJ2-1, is GAGVSQTPSNKVTEKGKYVELRCDPISGHTALYWYRQSLGQGPEFLIYFQGTGAADDSGLPNDRFFAVRPEGSVSTLKIQRTERGDSAVYLCASSSGLAGAGEQFFGPGTRLTVL.

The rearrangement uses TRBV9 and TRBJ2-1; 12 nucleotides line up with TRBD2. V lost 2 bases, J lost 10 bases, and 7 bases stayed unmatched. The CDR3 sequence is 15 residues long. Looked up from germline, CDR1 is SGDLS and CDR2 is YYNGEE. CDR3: CASSVMTSGSSEQFF. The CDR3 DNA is TGTGCCAGCAGCGTTATGACTAGCGGGAGTTCCGAGCAGTTCTTC.

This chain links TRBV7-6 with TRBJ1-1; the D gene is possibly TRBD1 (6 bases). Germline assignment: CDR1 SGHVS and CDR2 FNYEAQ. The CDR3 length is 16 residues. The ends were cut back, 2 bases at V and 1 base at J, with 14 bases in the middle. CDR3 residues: CASSLLAGGPNTEAFF. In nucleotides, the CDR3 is TGTGCCAGCAGCTTACTAGCCGGGGGGCCGAACACTGAAGCTTTCTTT.

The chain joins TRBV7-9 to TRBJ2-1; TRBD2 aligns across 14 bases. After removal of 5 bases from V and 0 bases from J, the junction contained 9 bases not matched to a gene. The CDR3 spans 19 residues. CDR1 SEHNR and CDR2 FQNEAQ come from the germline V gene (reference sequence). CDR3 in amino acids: CASSGRLAGGPPSYNEQFF. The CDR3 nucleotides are TGTGCCAGCAGCGGCAGACTAGCGGGAGGGCCGCCCTCCTACAATGAGCAGTTCTTC.

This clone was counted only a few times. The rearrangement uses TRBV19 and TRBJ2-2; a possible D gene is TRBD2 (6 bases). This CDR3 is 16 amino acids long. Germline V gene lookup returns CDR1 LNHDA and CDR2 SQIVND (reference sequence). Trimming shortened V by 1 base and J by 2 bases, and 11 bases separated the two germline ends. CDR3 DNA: TGTGCCAGTAGTATAGGTAGCGGAACAAACACCGGGGAGCTGTTTTTT. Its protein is CASSIGSGTNTGELFF.

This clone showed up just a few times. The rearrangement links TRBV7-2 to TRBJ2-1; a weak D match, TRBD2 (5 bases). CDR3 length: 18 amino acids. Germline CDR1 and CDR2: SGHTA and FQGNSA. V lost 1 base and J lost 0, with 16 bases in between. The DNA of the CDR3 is TGTGCCAGCAGCTTAGACAGTCGCACCACTAGCTCCTACAATGAGCAGTTCTTC. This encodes CASSLDSRTTSSYNEQFF. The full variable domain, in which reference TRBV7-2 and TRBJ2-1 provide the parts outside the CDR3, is GAGVSQSPSNKVTEKGKDVELRCDPISGHTALYWYRQSLGQGLEFLIYFQGNSAPDKSGLPSDRFSAERTGGSVSTLTIQRTQQEDSAVYLCASSLDSRTTSSYNEQFFGPGTRLTVL.

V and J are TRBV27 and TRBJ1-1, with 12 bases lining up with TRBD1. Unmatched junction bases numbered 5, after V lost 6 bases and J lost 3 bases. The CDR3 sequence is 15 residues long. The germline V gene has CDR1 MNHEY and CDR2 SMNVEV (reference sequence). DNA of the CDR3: TGTGCCAGCAGAGGTTGGGACAGGGGGCACACTGAAGCTTTCTTT. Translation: CASRGWDRGHTEAFF.

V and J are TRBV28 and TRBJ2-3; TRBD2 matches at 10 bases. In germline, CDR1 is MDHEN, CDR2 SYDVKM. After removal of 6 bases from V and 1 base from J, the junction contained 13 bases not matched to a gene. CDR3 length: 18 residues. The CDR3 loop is CASSPPGLAPSGTDTQYF. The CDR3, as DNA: TGTGCCAGCAGCCCTCCGGGACTAGCGCCCTCGGGCACAGATACGCAGTATTTT.

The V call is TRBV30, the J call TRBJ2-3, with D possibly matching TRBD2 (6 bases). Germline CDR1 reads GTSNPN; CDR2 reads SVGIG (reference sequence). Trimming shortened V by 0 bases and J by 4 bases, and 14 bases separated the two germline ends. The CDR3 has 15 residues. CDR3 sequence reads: CAWSVGSGGADTQYF. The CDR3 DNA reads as TGTGCCTGGAGTGTAGGTAGCGGAGGGGCAGATACGCAGTATTTT.

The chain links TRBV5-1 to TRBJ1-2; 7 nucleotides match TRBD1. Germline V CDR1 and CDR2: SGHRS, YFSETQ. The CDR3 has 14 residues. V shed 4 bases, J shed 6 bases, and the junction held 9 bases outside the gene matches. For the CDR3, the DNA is TGCGCCAGCAGCCACTCTACAGGGGAGAATGGCTACACCTTC. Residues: CASSHSTGENGYTF. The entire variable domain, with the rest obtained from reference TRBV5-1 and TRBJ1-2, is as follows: KAGVTQTPRYLIKTRGQQVTLSCSPISGHRSVSWYQQTPGQGLQFLFEYFSETQRNKGNFPGRFSGRQFSNSRSEMNVSTLELGDSALYLCASSHSTGENGYTFGSGTRLTVV.

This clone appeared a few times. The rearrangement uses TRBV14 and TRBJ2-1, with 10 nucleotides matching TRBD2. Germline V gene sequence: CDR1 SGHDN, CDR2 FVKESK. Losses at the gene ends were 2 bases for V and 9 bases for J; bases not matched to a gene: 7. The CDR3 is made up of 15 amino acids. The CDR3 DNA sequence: TGTGCCAGCAGCCAAAGGCTAGCGGGAGTTATTGAGCAGTTCTTC. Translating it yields CASSQRLAGVIEQFF.

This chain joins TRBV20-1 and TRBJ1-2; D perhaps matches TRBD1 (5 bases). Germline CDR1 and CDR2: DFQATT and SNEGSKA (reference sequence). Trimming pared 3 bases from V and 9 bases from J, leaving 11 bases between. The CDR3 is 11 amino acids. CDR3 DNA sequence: TGCAGTGCTAGCGGGGGATCAAGCTACACCTTC. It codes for CSASGGSSYTF.

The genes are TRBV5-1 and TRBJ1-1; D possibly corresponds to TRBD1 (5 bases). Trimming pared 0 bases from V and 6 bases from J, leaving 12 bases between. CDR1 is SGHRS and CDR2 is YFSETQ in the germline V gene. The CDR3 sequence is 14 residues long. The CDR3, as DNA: TGCGCCAGCAGCTTGGACAGGTCAACGTCTGAAGCTTTCTTT. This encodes CASSLDRSTSEAFF.

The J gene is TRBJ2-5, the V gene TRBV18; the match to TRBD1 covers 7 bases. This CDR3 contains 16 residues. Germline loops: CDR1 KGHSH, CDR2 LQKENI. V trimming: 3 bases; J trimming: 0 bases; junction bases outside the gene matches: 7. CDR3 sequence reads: CASSPRDRTYQETQYF. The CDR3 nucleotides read TGTGCCAGCTCACCCCGGGACAGAACGTACCAAGAGACCCAGTACTTC.

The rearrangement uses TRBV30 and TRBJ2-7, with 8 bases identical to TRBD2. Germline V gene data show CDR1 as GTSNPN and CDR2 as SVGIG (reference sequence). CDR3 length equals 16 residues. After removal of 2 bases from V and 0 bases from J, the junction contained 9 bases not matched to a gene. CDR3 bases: TGTGCCTGGAGTCCAGCCAATAGCGGGGACTCCTACGAGCAGTACTTC. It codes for CAWSPANSGDSYEQYF.

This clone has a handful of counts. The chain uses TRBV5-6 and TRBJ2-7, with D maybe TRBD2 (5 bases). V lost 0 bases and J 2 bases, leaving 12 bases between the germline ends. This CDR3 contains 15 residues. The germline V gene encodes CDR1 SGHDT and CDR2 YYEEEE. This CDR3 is CASSLAPGGTYEQYF. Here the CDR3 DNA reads TGTGCCAGCAGCTTGGCCCCTGGAGGAACCTACGAGCAGTACTTC.

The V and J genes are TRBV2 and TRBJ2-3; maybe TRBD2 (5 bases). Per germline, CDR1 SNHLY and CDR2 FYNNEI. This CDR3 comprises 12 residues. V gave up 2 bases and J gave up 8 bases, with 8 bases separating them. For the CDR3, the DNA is TGTGCCAGCAGTGAATCTGGAGGTACGCAGTATTTT. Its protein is CASSESGGTQYF.

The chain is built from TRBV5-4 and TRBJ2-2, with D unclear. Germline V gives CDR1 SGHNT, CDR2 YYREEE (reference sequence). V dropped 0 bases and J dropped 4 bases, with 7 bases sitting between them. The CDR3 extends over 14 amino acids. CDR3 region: CASSLGSGTGELFF. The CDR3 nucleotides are TGTGCCAGCAGCTTGGGCTCGGGCACCGGGGAGCTGTTTTTT.

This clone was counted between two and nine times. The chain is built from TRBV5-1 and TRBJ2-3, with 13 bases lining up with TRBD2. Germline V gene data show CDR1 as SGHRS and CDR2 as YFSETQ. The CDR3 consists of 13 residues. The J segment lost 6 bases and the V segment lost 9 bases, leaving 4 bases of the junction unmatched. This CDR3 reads CATGLAGVDTQYF. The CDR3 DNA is TGCGCCACCGGACTAGCGGGAGTGGATACGCAGTATTTT.

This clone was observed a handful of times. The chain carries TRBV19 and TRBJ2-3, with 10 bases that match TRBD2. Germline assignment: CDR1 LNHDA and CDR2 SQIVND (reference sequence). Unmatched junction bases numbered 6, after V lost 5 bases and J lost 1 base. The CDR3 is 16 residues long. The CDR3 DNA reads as TGTGCCAGTAGTCTGCGGACTAGCGGCCGCACAGATACGCAGTATTTT. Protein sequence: CASSLRTSGRTDTQYF.

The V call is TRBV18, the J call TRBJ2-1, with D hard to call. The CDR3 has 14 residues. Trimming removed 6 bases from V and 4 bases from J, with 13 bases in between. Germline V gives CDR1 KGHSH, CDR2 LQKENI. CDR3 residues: CASSPVRMYNEQFF. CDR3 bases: TGTGCCAGCTCCCCTGTGAGAATGTACAATGAGCAGTTCTTC.

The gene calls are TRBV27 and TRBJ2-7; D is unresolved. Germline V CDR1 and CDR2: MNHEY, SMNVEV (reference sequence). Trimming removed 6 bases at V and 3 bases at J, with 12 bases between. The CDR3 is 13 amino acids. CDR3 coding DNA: TGTGCCAGCAGCTCGGGTCGGAACTACGAGCAGTACGTC. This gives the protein CASSSGRNYEQYV.

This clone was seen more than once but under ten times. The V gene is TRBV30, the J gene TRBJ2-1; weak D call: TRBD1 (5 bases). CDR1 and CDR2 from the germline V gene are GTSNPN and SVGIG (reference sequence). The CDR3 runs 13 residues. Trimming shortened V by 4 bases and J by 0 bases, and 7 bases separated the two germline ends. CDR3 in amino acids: CAWNRGSYNEQFF. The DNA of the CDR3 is TGTGCCTGGAATAGGGGCTCCTACAATGAGCAGTTCTTC.

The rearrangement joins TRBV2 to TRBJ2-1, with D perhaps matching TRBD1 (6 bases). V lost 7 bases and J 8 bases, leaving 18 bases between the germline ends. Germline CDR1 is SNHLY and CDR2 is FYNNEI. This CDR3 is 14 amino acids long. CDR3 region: CASTRNRDGDEQFF. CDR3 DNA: TGTGCCAGCACACGGAACAGGGATGGTGATGAGCAGTTCTTC.

CDR3 nucleotides: TGTGCCAGCAGCTCGAAACGGACAGGGGTCGGAGAGACCCAGTACTTC. Its translation: CASSSKRTGVGETQYF. The V call is TRBV7-2, the J call TRBJ2-5, with 9 bases matching TRBD1. Germline lookup yields CDR1 SGHTA and CDR2 FQGNSA. The CDR3 has 16 residues. V trimming: 4 bases; J trimming: 4 bases; junction bases outside the gene matches: 10.